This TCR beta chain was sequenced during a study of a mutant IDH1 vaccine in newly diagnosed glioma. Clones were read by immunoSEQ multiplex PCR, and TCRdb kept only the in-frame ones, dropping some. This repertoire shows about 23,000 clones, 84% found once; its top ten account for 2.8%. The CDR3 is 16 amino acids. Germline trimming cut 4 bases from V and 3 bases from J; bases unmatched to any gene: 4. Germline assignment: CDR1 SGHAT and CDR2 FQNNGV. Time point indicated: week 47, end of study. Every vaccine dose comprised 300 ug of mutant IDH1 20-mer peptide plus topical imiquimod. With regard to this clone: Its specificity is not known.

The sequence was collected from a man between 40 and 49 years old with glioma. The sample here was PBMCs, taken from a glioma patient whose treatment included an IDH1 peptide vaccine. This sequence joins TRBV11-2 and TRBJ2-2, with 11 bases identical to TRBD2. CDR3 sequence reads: CASSYGTSGDTGELFF. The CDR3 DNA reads TGTGCCAGCAGCTACGGGACTAGCGGAGACACCGGGGAGCTGTTTTTT.